The present T cell receptor beta chain was sequenced within a study of T cell responses to AZD1222 COVID-19 vaccine. The assay was immunoSEQ multiplex PCR, and TCRdb's table has in-frame clones only and misses some. The sample records tens of thousands of clones, roughly 80% being singletons. The TCR sequence derives from an adult in good health. The sequenced sample was peripheral blood, obtained on day 0 of AZD1222 vaccination.

CDR3 loop: CASSSKGDRGRINTEAFF. The CDR3 bases are TGTGCCAGCAGCTCCAAAGGGGACAGGGGGCGAATTAACACTGAAGCTTTCTTT. This chain uses TRBV21-1 with TRBJ1-1; the DNA was not compared with TRBD1, the D call given in the table. TRBV21-1 is tagged as a pseudogene. The CDR3 is 18 residues long.